Presented here are 15 T cell receptor beta chains from one specimen sequenced in a study of T cell responses to AZD1222 COVID-19 vaccine. Repertoires were generated with immunoSEQ multiplex PCR, while TCRdb's copy carries only in-frame clones and drops some. The sample gives 90,000 to 130,000 clones, approximately 94% of which show up once; approximately 2.9% is in the top ten. This specimen consisted of peripheral blood, obtained 28 days after the second AZD1222 dose. The origin of the receptors is an adult who received the AZD1222 COVID-19 vaccine.

The rearrangement joins TRBV9 to TRBJ2-7; maybe TRBD2 (6 bases). The CDR3 consists of 14 residues. Germline V gene sequence: CDR1 SGDLS, CDR2 YYNGEE. Trimming removed 3 bases at V and 6 bases at J, with 16 bases between. The CDR3 sequence: CASSAVGGGGEQYF. In nucleotides, the CDR3 is TGTGCCAGCAGCGCGGTCGGGGGAGGAGGCGAGCAGTACTTC.

The chain employs TRBV20-1 and TRBJ1-3; D is unclear. Germline V gives CDR1 DFQATT, CDR2 SNEGSKA (reference sequence). With 3 bases removed from V and 1 base from J, the gap between germline ends came to 16 bases. The CDR3 has 16 amino acids. This CDR3 is CSASPGSAESGNTIYF. In nucleotides, the CDR3 is TGCAGTGCTAGTCCCGGATCTGCAGAATCTGGAAACACCATATATTTT.

The chain has TRBV10-1 and TRBJ1-1; D is ambiguous. The V gene's germline CDR1 is WNHNN and CDR2 SYGVQD (reference sequence). V lost 2 bases to trimming and J lost 1 base, with 5 bases between them. The CDR3 has 13 amino acids. The CDR3 DNA is TGCGCCAGCAGTGAGAGAAGGAACACTGAAGCTTTCTTT. Its protein product is CASSERRNTEAFF.

The chain recombines TRBV6-5 with TRBJ2-7; possible D gene TRBD1, 7 bases. The CDR3 contains 15 residues. CDR1 MNHEY and CDR2 SVGAGI come from the germline V gene. The V and J ends lost 6 bases and 1 base respectively, with 16 bases between them. The CDR3 region is CASRRDSLNSYEQYF. CDR3 nucleotides: TGTGCCAGCAGGCGGGACAGTCTCAATTCCTACGAGCAGTACTTC.

The V call is TRBV7-2, the J call TRBJ2-3; a possible D gene is TRBD1 (5 bases). V gave up 5 bases and J gave up 4 bases, with 19 bases separating them. The CDR3 covers 16 residues. CDR1 is SGHTA, CDR2 FQGNSA, per germline. The CDR3 loop reads CASSPRLGGASDTQYF. The CDR3 nucleotides are TGTGCCAGCAGCCCAAGACTCGGTGGGGCCTCAGATACGCAGTATTTT.

V and J are TRBV13 and TRBJ1-2, with D perhaps TRBD1 (5 bases). Germline V lookup: CDR1 PRHDT, CDR2 FYEKMQ (reference sequence). The CDR3 is made up of 16 amino acids. The V end was cut by 2 bases, the J end by 3 bases, with 16 bases between. CDR3 sequence (DNA): TGTGCCAGCAGCTTAAAACCCCCCGGGGGGTACTATGGCTACACCTTC. Its translation is CASSLKPPGGYYGYTF.

The chain joins TRBV7-9 to TRBJ1-1; D remains unclear. Per the germline V gene, CDR1 is SEHNR and CDR2 is FQNEAQ (reference sequence). V dropped 5 bases and J dropped 6 bases, with 10 bases sitting between them. The CDR3 spans 12 residues. This CDR3 reads CASSKQRPEAFF. CDR3 sequence (DNA): TGTGCCAGCAGCAAACAGAGACCTGAAGCTTTCTTT.

The chain combines TRBV13 with TRBJ2-3; 7 nucleotides match TRBD2. V lost 2 bases, J lost 2 bases, and 7 bases stayed unmatched. This CDR3 spans 16 amino acids. The germline V gene has CDR1 PRHDT and CDR2 FYEKMQ (reference sequence). CDR3 region: CASSLRAGPLTDTQYF. CDR3 in DNA: TGTGCCAGCAGCTTACGAGCGGGGCCACTCACAGATACGCAGTATTTT.

The chain uses TRBV18 and TRBJ1-5, with D perhaps matching TRBD1 (5 bases). The germline V gene has CDR1 KGHSH and CDR2 LQKENI. With 3 bases removed from V and 6 bases from J, the gap between germline ends came to 12 bases. The CDR3 is made up of 14 amino acids. The CDR3 bases are TGTGCCAGCTCACCGCTGGGGAGGGGTCAGCCCCAGCATTTT. Its protein is CASSPLGRGQPQHF.

The V gene is TRBV19, the J gene TRBJ1-1; TRBD1 matches 10 bases. The ends lost 5 bases at V and 1 base at J; junction bases unmatched: 4. The CDR3 loop spans 15 amino acids. Germline V lookup: CDR1 LNHDA, CDR2 SQIVND (reference sequence). The CDR3 DNA is TGTGCCAGTAGTCCTCGGGACAGGGGGAACACTGAAGCTTTCTTT. This codes for CASSPRDRGNTEAFF.

The V gene is TRBV3-1 (or the pseudogene TRBV3-2), the J gene TRBJ1-6; no reliable D call. The CDR3 covers 17 residues. V dropped 3 bases and J dropped 1 base, with 13 bases sitting between them. The V gene's germline CDR1 is LGHDT and CDR2 YNNKEL (reference sequence). CDR3 region: CASSQRGWVSYNSPLHF. DNA for the CDR3: TGTGCCAGCAGCCAGAGAGGGTGGGTTTCCTATAATTCACCCCTCCACTTT.

The V call is TRBV6-5, the J call TRBJ1-3; no firm D call. The CDR3 spans 15 residues. CDR1 is MNHEY and CDR2 is SVGAGI in the germline V gene. V gave up 8 bases and J gave up 0 bases, with 14 bases separating them. DNA of the CDR3: TGTGCCAGCTCCTCGCGGTGGGACTCTGGAAACACCATATATTTT. This sequence encodes CASSSRWDSGNTIYF.

The chain recombines TRBV6-5 with TRBJ1-6, with D unresolved. This CDR3 region has 15 residues. Trimming removed 1 base from V and 8 bases from J, with 12 bases in between. Germline V gene lookup returns CDR1 MNHEY and CDR2 SVGAGI. CDR3 region: CASSYFDKEYSPLHF. CDR3 DNA: TGTGCCAGCAGTTACTTCGACAAAGAATATTCACCCCTCCACTTT.

This clone has only a few counts. The V and J genes are TRBV19 and TRBJ2-7; no definite D call. V dropped 4 bases and J dropped 2 bases, with 9 bases sitting between them. The CDR3 consists of 13 residues. Germline V CDR1 and CDR2: LNHDA, SQIVND (reference sequence). The CDR3 coding sequence is TGTGCCAGTAGTAATCAGGTAGCCTACGAGCAGTACTTC. Encoded protein: CASSNQVAYEQYF.

The count of this clone is one. The V and J genes are TRBV7-8 and TRBJ2-5; D possibly corresponds to TRBD2 (5 bases). The length of the CDR3 is 19 residues. Per germline, CDR1 SGHVS and CDR2 FQNEAQ. With 5 bases removed from V and 1 base from J, the gap between germline ends came to 26 bases. The CDR3 reads CASSKRQRTYRDRQETQYF. CDR3 nucleotides: TGTGCCAGCAGCAAGAGACAAAGAACTTACCGGGATCGCCAAGAGACCCAGTACTTC.